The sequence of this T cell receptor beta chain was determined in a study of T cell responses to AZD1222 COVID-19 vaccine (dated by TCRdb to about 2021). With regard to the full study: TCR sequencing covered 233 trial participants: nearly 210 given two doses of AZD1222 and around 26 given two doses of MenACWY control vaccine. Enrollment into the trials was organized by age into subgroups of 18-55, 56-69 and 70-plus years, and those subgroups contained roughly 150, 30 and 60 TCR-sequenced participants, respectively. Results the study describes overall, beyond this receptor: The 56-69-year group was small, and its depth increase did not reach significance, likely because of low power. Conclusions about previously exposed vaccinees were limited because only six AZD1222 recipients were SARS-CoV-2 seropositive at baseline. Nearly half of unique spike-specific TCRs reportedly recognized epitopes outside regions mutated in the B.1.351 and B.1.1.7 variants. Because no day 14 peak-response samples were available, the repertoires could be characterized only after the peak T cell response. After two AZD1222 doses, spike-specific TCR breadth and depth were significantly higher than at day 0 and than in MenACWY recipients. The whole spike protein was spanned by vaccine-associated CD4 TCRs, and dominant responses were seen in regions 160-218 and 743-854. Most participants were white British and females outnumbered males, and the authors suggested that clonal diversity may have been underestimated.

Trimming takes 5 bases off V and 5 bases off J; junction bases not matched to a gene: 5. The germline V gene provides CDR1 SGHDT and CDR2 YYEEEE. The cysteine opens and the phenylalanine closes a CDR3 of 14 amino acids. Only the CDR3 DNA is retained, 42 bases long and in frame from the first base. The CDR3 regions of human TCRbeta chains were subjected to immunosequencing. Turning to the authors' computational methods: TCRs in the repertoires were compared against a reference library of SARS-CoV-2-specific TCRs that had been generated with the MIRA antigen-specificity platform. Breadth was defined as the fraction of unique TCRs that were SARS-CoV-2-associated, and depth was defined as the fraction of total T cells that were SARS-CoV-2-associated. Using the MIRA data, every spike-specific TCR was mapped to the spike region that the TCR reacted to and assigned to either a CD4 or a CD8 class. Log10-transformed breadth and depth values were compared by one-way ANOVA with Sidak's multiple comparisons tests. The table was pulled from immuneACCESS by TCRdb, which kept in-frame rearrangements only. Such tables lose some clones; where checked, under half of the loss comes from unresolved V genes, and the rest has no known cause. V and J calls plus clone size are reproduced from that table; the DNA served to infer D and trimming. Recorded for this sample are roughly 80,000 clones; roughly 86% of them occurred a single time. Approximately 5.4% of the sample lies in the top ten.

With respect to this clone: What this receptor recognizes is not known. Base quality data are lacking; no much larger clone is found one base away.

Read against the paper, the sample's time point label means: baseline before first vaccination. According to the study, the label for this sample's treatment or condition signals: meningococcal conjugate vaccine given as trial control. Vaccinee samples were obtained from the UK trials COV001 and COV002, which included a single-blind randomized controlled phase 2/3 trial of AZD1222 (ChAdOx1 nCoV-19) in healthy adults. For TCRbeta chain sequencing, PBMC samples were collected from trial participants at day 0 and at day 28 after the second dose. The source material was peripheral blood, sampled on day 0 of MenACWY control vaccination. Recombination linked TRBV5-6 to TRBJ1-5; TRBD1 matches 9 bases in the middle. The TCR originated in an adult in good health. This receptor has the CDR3 CASSLGTGHQPQHF. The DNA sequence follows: TGTGCCAGCAGTCTCGGGACAGGGCATCAGCCCCAGCATTTT.